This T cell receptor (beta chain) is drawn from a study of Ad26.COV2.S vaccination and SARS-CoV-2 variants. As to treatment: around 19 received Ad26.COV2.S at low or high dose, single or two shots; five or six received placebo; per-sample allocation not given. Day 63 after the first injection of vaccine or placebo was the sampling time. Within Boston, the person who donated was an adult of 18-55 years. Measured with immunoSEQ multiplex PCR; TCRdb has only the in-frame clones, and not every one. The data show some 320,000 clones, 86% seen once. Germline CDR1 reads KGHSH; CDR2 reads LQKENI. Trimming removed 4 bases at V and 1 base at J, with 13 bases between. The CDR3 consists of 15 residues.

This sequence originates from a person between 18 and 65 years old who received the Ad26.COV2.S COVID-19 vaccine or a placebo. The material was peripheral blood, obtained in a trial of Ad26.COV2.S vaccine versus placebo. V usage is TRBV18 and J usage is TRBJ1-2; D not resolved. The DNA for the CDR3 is TGTGCCAGCTCACGAGATAAACTGGATAACTATGGCTACACCTTC. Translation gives CASSRDKLDNYGYTF.